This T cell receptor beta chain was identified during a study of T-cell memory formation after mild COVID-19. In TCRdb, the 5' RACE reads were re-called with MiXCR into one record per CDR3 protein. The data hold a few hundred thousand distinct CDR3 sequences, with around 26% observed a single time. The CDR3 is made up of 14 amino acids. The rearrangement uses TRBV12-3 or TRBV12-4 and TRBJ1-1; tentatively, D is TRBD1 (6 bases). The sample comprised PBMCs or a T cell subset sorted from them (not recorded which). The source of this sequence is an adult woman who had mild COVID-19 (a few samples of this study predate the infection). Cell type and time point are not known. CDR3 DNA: TGTGCTAGCCGAATTGGGGGCACGAACACTGAAGCTTTCTTT. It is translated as CASRIGGTNTEAFF.